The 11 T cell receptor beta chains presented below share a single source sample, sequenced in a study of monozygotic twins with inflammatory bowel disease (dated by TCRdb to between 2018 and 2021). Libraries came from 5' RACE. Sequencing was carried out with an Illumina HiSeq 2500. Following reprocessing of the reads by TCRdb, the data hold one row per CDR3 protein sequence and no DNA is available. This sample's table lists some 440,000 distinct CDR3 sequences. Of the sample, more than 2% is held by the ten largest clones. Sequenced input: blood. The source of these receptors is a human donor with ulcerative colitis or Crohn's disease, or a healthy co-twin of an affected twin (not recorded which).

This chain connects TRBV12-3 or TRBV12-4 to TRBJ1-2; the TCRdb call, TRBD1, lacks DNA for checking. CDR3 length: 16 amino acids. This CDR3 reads CASSNSGYRVSYGYTF.

CDR3 sequence: CSARPELTSGKETQYF. The genes are TRBV20-1 and TRBJ2-5; TCRdb selects TRBD2, and the lack of DNA leaves this call unchecked. The CDR3 has 16 residues. Germline V gene lookup returns CDR1 DFQATT and CDR2 SNEGSKA (reference sequence).

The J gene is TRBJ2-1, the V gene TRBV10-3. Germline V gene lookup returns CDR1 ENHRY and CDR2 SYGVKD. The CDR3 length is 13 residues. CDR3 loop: CAIREGSYNEQFF.

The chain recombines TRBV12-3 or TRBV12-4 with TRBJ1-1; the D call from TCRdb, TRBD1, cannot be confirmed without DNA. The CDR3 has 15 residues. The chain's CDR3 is CASSPWTGSGTEAFF.

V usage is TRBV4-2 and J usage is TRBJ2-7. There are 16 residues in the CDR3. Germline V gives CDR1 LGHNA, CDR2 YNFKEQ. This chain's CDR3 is CASSQDDSFSGYEQYF.

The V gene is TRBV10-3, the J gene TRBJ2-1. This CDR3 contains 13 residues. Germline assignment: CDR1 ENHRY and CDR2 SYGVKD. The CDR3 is CAISESTNNEQFF.

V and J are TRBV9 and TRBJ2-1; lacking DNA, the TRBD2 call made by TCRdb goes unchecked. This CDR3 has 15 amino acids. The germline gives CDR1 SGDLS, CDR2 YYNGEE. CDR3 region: CASAISGSLYNEQFF.

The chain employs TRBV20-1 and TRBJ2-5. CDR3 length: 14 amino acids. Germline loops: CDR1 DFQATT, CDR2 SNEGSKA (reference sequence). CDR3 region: CSARDLRHTETQYF.

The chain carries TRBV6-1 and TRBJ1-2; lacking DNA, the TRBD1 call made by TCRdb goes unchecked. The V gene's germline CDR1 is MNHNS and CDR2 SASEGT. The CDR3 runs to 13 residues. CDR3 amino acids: CASSITGSYGYTF.

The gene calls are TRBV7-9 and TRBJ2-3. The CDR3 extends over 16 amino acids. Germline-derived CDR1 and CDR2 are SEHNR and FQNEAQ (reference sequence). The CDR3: CASSLARDHPTDTQYF.

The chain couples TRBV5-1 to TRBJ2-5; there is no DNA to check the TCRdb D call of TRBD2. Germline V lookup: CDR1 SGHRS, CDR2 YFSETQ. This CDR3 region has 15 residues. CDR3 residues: CASSWGTSGGETQYF.